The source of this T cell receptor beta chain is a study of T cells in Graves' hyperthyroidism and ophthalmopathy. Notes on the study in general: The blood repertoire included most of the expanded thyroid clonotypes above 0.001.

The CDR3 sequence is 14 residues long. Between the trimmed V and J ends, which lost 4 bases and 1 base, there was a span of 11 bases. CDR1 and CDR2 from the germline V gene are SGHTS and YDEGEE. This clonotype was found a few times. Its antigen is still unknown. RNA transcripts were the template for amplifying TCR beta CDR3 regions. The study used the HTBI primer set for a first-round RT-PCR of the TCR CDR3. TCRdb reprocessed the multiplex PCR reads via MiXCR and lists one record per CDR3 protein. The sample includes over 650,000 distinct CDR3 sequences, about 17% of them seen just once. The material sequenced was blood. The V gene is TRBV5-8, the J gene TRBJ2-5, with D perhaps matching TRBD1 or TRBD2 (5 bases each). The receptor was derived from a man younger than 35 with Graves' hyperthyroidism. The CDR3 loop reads CASSPHGTQETQYF. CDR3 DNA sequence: TGTGCCAGCAGCCCCCACGGGACCCAAGAGACCCAGTACTTC.